Sequencing of this TCR beta chain was carried out in a study of T cells in Graves' hyperthyroidism and ophthalmopathy (dated by TCRdb to between 2019 and 2020). Background on the whole study: Peripheral blood samples were taken at initial diagnosis, before any treatment was given. The 80 to 100 discovery patients were randomly divided into training and test sets at a 7:3 ratio. In addition, the study compared T-cell repertoires in thyroid tissue and in blood from roughly six Graves' hyperthyroidism patients. After sampling, hyperthyroidism patients received methimazole starting at 30 mg daily, and ophthalmopathy patients received high-dose intravenous methylprednisolone. According to the paper, TCR Vbeta CDR3 sequencing was carried out on 135 peripheral blood samples, which came from approximately 41 ophthalmopathy, roughly 75 hyperthyroidism and 17 progressor patients. TCR V-J signatures able to tell the groups apart were searched for in a discovery cohort of 100 patients, of whom roughly 42 had Graves' ophthalmopathy and about 60 had stable Graves' hyperthyroidism. Whether ophthalmopathy could be predicted prospectively was tested in an independent validation cohort made up of roughly 19 hyperthyroidism patients plus 17 patients who later progressed to ophthalmopathy.

The full study reports these points: No statistical method was used to fix the sample size in advance, and group allocation was not hidden from the investigators. In validation, progression to ophthalmopathy was predicted by the model with 70% to 71% sensitivity and 72% to 85% specificity, a median of around 5.9 months before onset. A 13 V-J signature model separated ophthalmopathy from stable hyperthyroidism, with 87.88% sensitivity and around 84% specificity in cross-validation and 80%/75% in testing. Most expanded thyroid clonotypes (frequency above 0.001) were also detected in blood, a finding suggesting that blood repertoires may reflect thyroid immune responses.

Ophthalmopathy patients had moderately to severely active disease, with a Clinical Activity Score of 3 or more, a NOSPECS grade of 4 or more, and a disease duration of less than 3 months. Patients with uncontrolled infections, other autoimmune diseases, pregnancy or lactation were excluded. Diagnoses relied on clinical symptoms, serum thyroxine and TRAb, thyroid ultrasound and orbital computed tomography. Ficoll-Paque density gradient centrifugation was used to isolate PBMCs from about 9 ml of fresh peripheral blood. Total RNA was extracted with Trizol reagent, and quality was checked on an Agilent 2100 Bioanalyzer. This clonotype has a count of ten or more. Its antigen is unknown. Qualities for individual bases were not recorded, and no much larger clone is one base off. Amplification of TCR beta CDR3 regions was carried out from RNA transcripts. The first round of RT-PCR for the TCR CDR3 was performed with the HTBI primer set and the Qiagen OneStep RT-PCR kit. Libraries were constructed in a second round of multiplex PCR, after which size selection and purification were performed. Paired-end sequencing of the libraries was performed with 100 bp reads on an Illumina HiSeq2000. As for the authors' bioinformatics: SOAPnuke was used to process the raw data, with reads discarded if the reads contained adapters or uncalled bases, had a mean Phred below 15, or lacked an exact constant-primer or identifier match. COPE v1.2.5 was used to merge high-quality paired reads, and clonotypes were defined as unique nucleotide sequences. MiTCR v1.1 was used to align clonotypes to the IMGT TRBV, TRBD and TRBJ reference segments. The analysis included only V-J combinations with a frequency above 0.0001, which together covered more than 98% of the repertoires. The TCS score was defined as F50 (clonal expansion) divided by E x V (chaos), with BLOSUM62-based TCRdist calculated between CDR3 peptides within each V-J. Welch's t-statistics and random forest reduced around 520 V-J features to 13, which were used in a naive Bayes classifier (R e1071). Starting from the raw public reads, TCRdb applied fastp trimming at Q25, assembled clones with MiXCR and retained in-frame beta chains. All rows with the same CDR3 protein become a single entry with the most common DNA and genes. TCRdb, not the original authors, processed these V and J calls. The sample data list about 350,000 distinct CDR3 sequences, and over 15% of these were observed just once. The ten top clones hold roughly a sixth of the sample.

The CDR3 covers 13 residues, taking in both the cysteine and the phenylalanine. Just CDR3 DNA is preserved here, 39 bases in frame from base 1. V and J lose 5 bases and 1 base, and a span of 8 bases separates them. Via the germline V gene, CDR1 is MNHNS and CDR2 SASEGT. The sample was blood. This clonotype originated in a woman in her 40s with Graves' ophthalmopathy. This chain is built from TRBV6-1 and TRBJ1-1; TRBD1 could be the D gene, as 5 bases match. This receptor carries the CDR3 CASSHTGNTEAFF. Read as DNA, the sequence is TGTGCCAGCAGTCATACAGGGAACACTGAAGCTTTCTTT.